The source of this T cell receptor (beta chain) is a study of shared clonotypes between healthy human individuals. Study conclusions and caveats: Among four donors, approximately 5.4% of naive CD4 clonotypes were found in common.

The CDR3 extends over 18 amino acids. Trimming pared 0 bases from V and 1 base from J, leaving 18 bases between. Germline CDR1 is MNHNS and CDR2 is SASEGT. This clone was seen once. Antigen: not known. Some clones are missing from TCRdb's copy, which holds only in-frame ones; the method was immunoSEQ multiplex PCR. The sample has under 850,000 clones, over 55% seen once. The sample consisted of memory CD4+ T cells sorted from blood. The subset is: CD45RA-negative fraction. The chain employs TRBV6-1 and TRBJ1-1, with D hard to call. The TCR comes from a woman in her thirties in good health. The CDR3: CASSEAGSYLGANTEAFF. CDR3 nucleotide sequence: TGTGCCAGCAGTGAAGCGGGGAGTTACCTTGGTGCGAACACTGAAGCTTTCTTT.